The 20 T cell receptor beta chains listed next were all sequenced from one sample in a study of T-cell memory formation after mild COVID-19. A single record per CDR3 protein comes from TCRdb applying MiXCR to the 5' RACE reads. This table holds 200,000 to 250,000 distinct CDR3 sequences, 27% found once. The sequenced material came from PBMCs or a T cell subset sorted from them (not recorded which). The receptors shown here come from an adult woman who had mild COVID-19 (a few samples of this study predate the infection). Cell type and time point are not known.

This clonotype was seen a few times. V usage is TRBV3-1 and J usage is TRBJ2-3; 14 bases are a match to TRBD2. The V and J ends lost 0 bases and 6 bases, in that order; junction bases with no gene match: 5. Germline V lookup: CDR1 LGHDT, CDR2 YNNKEL (reference sequence). The CDR3 contains 17 residues. The CDR3 DNA sequence: TGTGCCAGCAGCCAAGAAGGACTAGCGGGAGGAGGCGATACGCAGTATTTT. Translation: CASSQEGLAGGGDTQYF.

This sequence joins TRBV25-1 and TRBJ2-1; tentative D call: TRBD1 (6 bases). Per germline, CDR1 MGHDK and CDR2 SYGVNS. With 8 bases removed from V and 0 bases from J, the gap between germline ends came to 17 bases. The CDR3 has 16 residues. CDR3 DNA sequence: TGTGCCAGCGGCCCTACAGGGTTAAGCTCCTACAATGAGCAGTTCTTC. Its protein is CASGPTGLSSYNEQFF.

The sample holds a few counts of this clonotype. The V call is TRBV27, the J call TRBJ2-5; D call uncertain. The germline V and J ends were trimmed by 8 bases and 0 bases, with 4 bases remaining between them. CDR1 is MNHEY and CDR2 is SMNVEV in the germline V gene (reference sequence). The CDR3 totals 11 residues. The CDR3 spells CASEYQETQYF. In nucleotides, the CDR3 is TGTGCCAGCGAGTACCAAGAGACCCAGTACTTC.

The genes are TRBV7-9 and TRBJ2-2, with D unclear. The ends were cut back, 1 base at V and 5 bases at J, with 8 bases in the middle. CDR3 size: 14 residues. The germline CDR1 and CDR2 sequences are SEHNR and FQNEAQ (reference sequence). The CDR3 is CASSLGGLTGELFF. As DNA, the CDR3 is TGTGCCAGCAGCTTAGGGGGTTTGACCGGGGAGCTGTTTTTT.

In its sample, this clonotype was seen a few times. The chain couples TRBV5-1 to TRBJ2-1; 8 bases match TRBD2. The length of the CDR3 is 16 residues. J lost 8 bases, V lost 0 bases, and 10 bases had no gene match. The germline V gene encodes CDR1 SGHRS and CDR2 YFSETQ. This chain's CDR3 is CASSLALSGGLDEQFF. CDR3 bases: TGCGCCAGCAGCTTGGCCTTGTCGGGGGGGCTGGATGAGCAGTTCTTC.

The V and J genes are TRBV6-2 or TRBV6-3 and TRBJ2-1; TRBD2 agrees at 8 bases. The trim removed 4 bases at V and 5 bases at J, leaving 7 bases unmatched. The CDR3 has 15 residues. The germline CDR1 and CDR2 sequences are MNHEY and SVGEGT. CDR3 in amino acids: CASSFSGRPHNEQFF. CDR3 sequence (DNA): TGTGCCAGCAGTTTCAGCGGGAGACCTCACAATGAGCAGTTCTTC.

In its sample, this clonotype was seen a few times. This sequence joins TRBV12-3 or TRBV12-4 and TRBJ1-5; D is perhaps TRBD1 (6 bases). The CDR3 is 13 residues long. Trimming removed 6 bases at V and 7 bases at J, with 13 bases between. The CDR3 sequence is CASRETGNQPQHF. The CDR3 DNA follows: TGTGCCAGCAGGGAAACAGGGAACCAGCCCCAGCATTTT.

The gene calls are TRBV24-1 and TRBJ2-1; 7 bases map to TRBD1. Germline V lookup: CDR1 KGHDR, CDR2 SFDVKD. There are 16 residues in the CDR3. V gave up 4 bases and J gave up 5 bases; unmatched junction bases: 10. DNA for the CDR3: TGTGCCACCAGTGACCTGACAGGGCCTAATCACAATGAGCAGTTCTTC. Translating it yields CATSDLTGPNHNEQFF.

This clonotype appeared a few times. The chain carries TRBV7-9 and TRBJ2-1; D might be TRBD1 (6 bases). The V end was cut by 5 bases, the J end by 0 bases, with 11 bases between. Germline V gene data show CDR1 as SEHNR and CDR2 as FQNEAQ (reference sequence). The CDR3 covers 15 residues. CDR3 sequence reads: CASSLDSRSYNEQFF. The CDR3 DNA sequence: TGTGCCAGCAGCCTGGACAGCCGCTCCTACAATGAGCAGTTCTTC.

The genes are TRBV2 and TRBJ1-1, with 8 bases fitting TRBD1. Germline CDR1 and CDR2: SNHLY and FYNNEI. Unmatched junction bases numbered 1, after V lost 6 bases and J lost 1 base. This CDR3 has 13 residues. CDR3 sequence: CASRDRENTEAFF. CDR3 DNA: TGTGCCAGCAGGGACAGGGAGAACACTGAAGCTTTCTTT.

This clonotype came up a few times. The V gene is TRBV24-1, the J gene TRBJ1-5; D call uncertain. The CDR3 is made up of 15 amino acids. V was shortened by 3 bases and J by 3 bases, with 11 bases between the two germline ends. Germline assignment: CDR1 KGHDR and CDR2 SFDVKD. The CDR3 region has the DNA TGTGCCACCAGTGATCCGCGGCAGGTCAATCAGCCCCAGCATTTT. Encoded protein: CATSDPRQVNQPQHF.

This clonotype occurred a few times. CDR3 in DNA: TGTGCCAGCAGTTACGGCCAGGCTCCCGCTGGAAACACCATATATTTT. Its protein is CASSYGQAPAGNTIYF. J is TRBJ1-3 and V is TRBV6-5, with unresolved D. The CDR3 totals 16 residues. V was trimmed by 2 bases and J by 2 bases, leaving 13 bases between them. Germline lookup yields CDR1 MNHEY and CDR2 SVGAGI.

V is TRBV12-3 or TRBV12-4 and J is TRBJ1-1, with a possible D match to TRBD1 (6 bases). Trimming stripped 6 bases from V and 5 bases from J, with 22 bases between. The CDR3 runs to 16 residues. CDR3 loop: CASSPAGGGGGTEAFF. DNA for the CDR3: TGTGCCAGCAGCCCCGCCGGAGGGGGGGGCGGAACTGAAGCTTTCTTT.

This chain connects TRBV20-1 to TRBJ2-7, with D perhaps matching TRBD2 (6 bases). The CDR3 loop spans 13 amino acids. CDR1 is DFQATT and CDR2 is SNEGSKA in the germline V gene (reference sequence). V was pared by 6 bases and J by 3 bases, with 15 bases between. CDR3 coding DNA: TGCAGTGCCGAACGGGGGAAGCTCTACGAGCAGTACTTC. Its translation is CSAERGKLYEQYF.

This rearrangement joins TRBV9 to TRBJ1-2; D is possibly TRBD1 (5 bases). CDR1 SGDLS and CDR2 YYNGEE come from the germline V gene. The CDR3 is 16 amino acids. V dropped 3 bases and J dropped 2 bases, with 17 bases sitting between them. CDR3 coding DNA: TGTGCCAGCAGCGCCAGTCCGAGGGGCGTAAACTATGGCTACACCTTC. This encodes CASSASPRGVNYGYTF.

This chain uses TRBV9 with TRBJ2-2, with 8 nucleotides matching TRBD2. Germline V gene sequence: CDR1 SGDLS, CDR2 YYNGEE. V lost 4 bases, J lost 3 bases, and 11 bases stayed unmatched. The CDR3 is 17 amino acids. CDR3 sequence: CASSSSTSETDTGELFF. The CDR3 nucleotides read TGTGCCAGCAGCTCCTCGACTAGCGAGACTGACACCGGGGAGCTGTTTTTT.

This chain connects TRBV20-1 to TRBJ1-1, with D possibly TRBD1 on 5 matching bases. The V gene's germline CDR1 is DFQATT and CDR2 SNEGSKA (reference sequence). V was shortened by 6 bases and J by 2 bases, with 10 bases between the two germline ends. This CDR3 has 12 residues. CDR3: CSASGGNTEAFF. Here the CDR3 DNA reads TGCAGTGCGAGCGGGGGAAACACTGAAGCTTTCTTT.

This clonotype was picked up many times. The genes are TRBV19 and TRBJ2-1; D is undetermined. The CDR3 contains 15 residues. V was cut by 4 bases and J by 4 bases, with 14 bases left in between. Germline values: CDR1 LNHDA, CDR2 SQIVND (reference sequence). CDR3 residues: CASSTLTVGYNEQFF. As DNA, the CDR3 is TGTGCCAGTAGTACTCTCACAGTAGGTTACAATGAGCAGTTCTTC. Full variable domain (missing parts from reference TRBV19 and TRBJ2-1): DGGITQSPKYLFRKEGQNVTLSCEQNLNHDAMYWYRQDPGQGLRLIYYSQIVNDFQKGDIAEGYSVSREKKESFPLTVTSAQKNPTAFYLCASSTLTVGYNEQFFGPGTRLTVL.

This chain joins TRBV25-1 and TRBJ1-1; possible D gene TRBD1, 5 bases. The CDR3 spans 11 residues. Germline V CDR1 and CDR2: MGHDK, SYGVNS. V was pared by 6 bases and J by 7 bases, with 9 bases between. The CDR3 sequence: CASRQDIEAFF. In DNA form, the CDR3 reads TGTGCCAGCAGGCAGGACATTGAAGCTTTCTTT.

The sample holds a few counts of this clonotype. This chain joins TRBV12-3 or TRBV12-4 and TRBJ2-7, with 9 bases identical to TRBD1. This CDR3 is built from 15 residues. The V gene end was trimmed by 5 bases and the J gene end by 5 bases; junction bases not matched to a gene: 10. The CDR3 coding sequence is TGTGCCAGCAGTGACTCCGGGACAGGGTTCCACGAGCAGTACTTC. Amino acid sequence: CASSDSGTGFHEQYF.